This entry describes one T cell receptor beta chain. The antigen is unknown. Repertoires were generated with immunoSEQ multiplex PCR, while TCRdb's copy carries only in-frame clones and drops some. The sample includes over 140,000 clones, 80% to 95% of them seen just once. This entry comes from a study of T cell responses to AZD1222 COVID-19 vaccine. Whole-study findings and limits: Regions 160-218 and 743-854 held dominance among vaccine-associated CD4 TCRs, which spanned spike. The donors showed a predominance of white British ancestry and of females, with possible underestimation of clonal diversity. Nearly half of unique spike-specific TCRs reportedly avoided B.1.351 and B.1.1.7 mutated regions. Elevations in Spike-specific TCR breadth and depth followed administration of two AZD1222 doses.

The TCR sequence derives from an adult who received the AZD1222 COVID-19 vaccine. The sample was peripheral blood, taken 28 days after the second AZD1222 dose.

This CDR3 is CASSQTGEGVTDTQYF. Written as DNA, the CDR3 is TGTGCCAGCAGCCAGACAGGGGAAGGGGTCACAGATACGCAGTATTTT. The chain has TRBV3-1 (or the pseudogene TRBV3-2) and TRBJ2-3; 8 positions match TRBD1. This CDR3 contains 16 residues. The junction had 7 bases not matched to a gene; V was cut back by 3 bases and J by 2 bases. Germline CDR1 and CDR2: LGHDT and YNNKEL (reference sequence).